The rows below give T cell receptor beta chains drawn from one sample of a study of blood T cell repertoires in COVID-19. Produced via immunoSEQ multiplex PCR; TCRdb's table is partial and in-frame only. The sample yields roughly 140,000 clones, more than 75% seen once. Material: peripheral blood. Receptors originate from a woman aged 40 to 50 with acute or convalescent COVID-19. Both conserved end residues are part of each CDR3. The D gene is left open where the match is weak. Size is stated for part of the rows, as once, few or many counts, or as a class when the clone is expanded.

CDR3nt,CDR3aa,v_gene,j_gene,abundance,d_gene
TGTGCCAGCAGCTCGTCCCGGGGGGGGAACTATGGCTACACCTTC,CASSSSRGGNYGYTF,TRBV7-9,TRBJ1-2,-,-
TGTGCCAGCAGTTCCGGGGGCACTGAAGCTTTCTTT,CASSSGGTEAFF,TRBV27,TRBJ1-1,-,-
TGTGCCAGCTCACAAGGACAGGCTCCCTACGAGCAGTACTTC,CASSQGQAPYEQYF,TRBV18,TRBJ2-7,-,TRBD1
TGCAGCGTTGAAAACGACAGAGAGCAGTTCTTC,CSVENDREQFF,TRBV29-1,TRBJ2-1,-,-
TGTGCCAGCAACCGGGGGTTGAACACTGAAGCTTTCTTT,CASNRGLNTEAFF,TRBV6-6,TRBJ1-1,-,-
TGTGCCTGGAGTCTGGGACACAGCTCCTATAATTCACCCCTCCACTTT,CAWSLGHSSYNSPLHF,TRBV30,TRBJ1-6,-,-
TGCGCCAGCGGAGGACAGGGCCTTTCACCCCTCCACTTT,CASGGQGLSPLHF,TRBV10-2,TRBJ1-6,-,TRBD1
TGTGCCAGCAGCCACAGTAATCGCAATCAGCCCCAGCATTTT,CASSHSNRNQPQHF,TRBV3-1/TRBV3-2,TRBJ1-5,-,-
TGTGCCAGCAGTATGACCGGGACAGGGAACTATGGCTACACCTTC,CASSMTGTGNYGYTF,TRBV6-2/TRBV6-3,TRBJ1-2,few,TRBD1
TGCGCCAGCAGCCAATTTAGCTCCTACAATGAGCAGTTCTTC,CASSQFSSYNEQFF,TRBV4-1,TRBJ2-1,-,-
TGCGCCAGCAGCCAAGATCAGGCAAACTATGGCTACACCTTC,CASSQDQANYGYTF,TRBV4-3,TRBJ1-2,-,-
TGTGCCAGCAGCCCAGGGGTGGCATGGCAAACCGGGGAGCTGTTTTTT,CASSPGVAWQTGELFF,TRBV7-2,TRBJ2-2,-,-
TGTGCTTGGAATAGCGGGGTCGGGAATGAAAAACTGTTTTTT,CAWNSGVGNEKLFF,TRBV30,TRBJ1-4,-,-
TGTGCCAGCAGCCTTCTCAGGGGTACCTACAATGAGCAGTTCTTC,CASSLLRGTYNEQFF,TRBV14,TRBJ2-1,-,-
TGTGCCAGCAGCTTAGCCTTAGGACAGGGATTATATCAGCCCCAGCATTTT,CASSLALGQGLYQPQHF,TRBV7-8,TRBJ1-5,-,TRBD1
TGTGCCAGCAGTTTAGCGGGAGCGGCAGCAGATACGCAGTATTTT,CASSLAGAAADTQYF,TRBV7-6,TRBJ2-3,-,TRBD2
TGTGCCAGCGGACCGAGGGCCGGGGAGCTGTTTTTT,CASGPRAGELFF,TRBV28,TRBJ2-2,-,-
TGTGCCAGCAGTTACTCGCCGGGACAGGGTAATTCACCCCTCCACTTT,CASSYSPGQGNSPLHF,TRBV6-5,TRBJ1-6,-,TRBD1
TGTGCTTCGACGACAGATCTTAACTATGGCTACACCTTC,CASTTDLNYGYTF,TRBV30,TRBJ1-2,-,-
TGTGCCAGCTCACCACCGGCCAGGGTGACTGAAGCTTTCTTT,CASSPPARVTEAFF,TRBV18,TRBJ1-1,-,-
TGCGCCAGCAGTCCCGGGACAGGTGAAGAGACCCAGTACTTC,CASSPGTGEETQYF,TRBV23-1,TRBJ2-5,-,TRBD1
TGTGCCAGCAGCTTAGCGGGGACAGGGGGGCCTGAAGCTTTCTTT,CASSLAGTGGPEAFF,TRBV7-9,TRBJ1-1,-,TRBD1
TGCGCCAGCAGCTTGATCTCGAACACTGAAGCTTTCTTT,CASSLISNTEAFF,TRBV5-1,TRBJ1-1,-,-
TGTGCCAGCAGTTTAAGCTCGGGGGGCGAGCAGTACTTC,CASSLSSGGEQYF,TRBV28,TRBJ2-7,-,TRBD2
TGCAGCGTTGTCCCCCGAGGACAGGGCTACAATGAGCAGTTCTTC,CSVVPRGQGYNEQFF,TRBV29-1,TRBJ2-1,-,TRBD1
TGCGCCAGCAGCCTGACAGGGGAGACCTACAATGAGCAGTTCTTC,CASSLTGETYNEQFF,TRBV4-3,TRBJ2-1,-,TRBD1
TGTGCCAGCAGCCGGGTTGCTGGGACCCAGTACTTC,CASSRVAGTQYF,TRBV12-3/TRBV12-4,TRBJ2-5,once,-
TGTGCCAGCAGCACTTCTAGCGGGTTCACAGATACGCAGTATTTT,CASSTSSGFTDTQYF,TRBV7-2,TRBJ2-3,-,TRBD2
TGTGCCAGCAGCTTATACAGTTCCAGGGAGACCCAGTACTTC,CASSLYSSRETQYF,TRBV11-2,TRBJ2-5,-,-
TGCAGCGTTCTTTCCTCGACAGGCTCTAATGAAAAACTGTTTTTT,CSVLSSTGSNEKLFF,TRBV29-1,TRBJ1-4,-,-
TGCGCCAGCAGCCAAGGCAGGGGACAGGGCGGCTACACCTTC,CASSQGRGQGGYTF,TRBV4-3,TRBJ1-2,-,TRBD1
TGTGCCAGCAGCTTACTAGCGGGAGGAGGGGATGAGCAGTTCTTC,CASSLLAGGGDEQFF,TRBV7-3,TRBJ2-1,-,TRBD2
TGTGCCAGCAGCTTAGGGACAGGGTCACTGCAGTACTTC,CASSLGTGSLQYF,TRBV5-8,TRBJ2-7,-,TRBD1
TGTGCCAGCAGTCTTTATACGGGAGAGACCCAGTACTTC,CASSLYTGETQYF,TRBV2,TRBJ2-5,-,-